This T cell receptor beta chain was identified during a study of blood T cells in healthy people across ages. About the study: About one barcoded beta molecule per two T cells was the capture yield of template switching.

V was clipped by 5 bases and J by 1 base, with 14 bases between them. The V gene's germline CDR1 is SGHTA and CDR2 FQGTGA. The CDR3 runs 16 residues. Roughly 9 milliliters of peripheral blood were drawn from each donor. PBMCs numbering at least 6 million were isolated per sample. A second PCR, run for 7 to 11 cycles, used a sample-barcoded 5' primer plus a J-beta primer mix. Every cDNA was tagged by a template-switch adaptor with 12 random nucleotides. Via MiXCR, TCRdb re-called the 5' RACE reads, giving one row per CDR3 protein. The sample records under 2,000,000 distinct CDR3 sequences, roughly 52% being singletons.

Sequencing was carried out using blood. This chain connects TRBV7-3 to TRBJ2-2, with D uncertain. The sequence was collected from a woman aged 40 to 49 in good health. The CDR3 bases are TGTGCCAGCAGCCCAACGACTTCTCTGAACACCGGGGAGCTGTTTTTT. Encoded protein: CASSPTTSLNTGELFF.